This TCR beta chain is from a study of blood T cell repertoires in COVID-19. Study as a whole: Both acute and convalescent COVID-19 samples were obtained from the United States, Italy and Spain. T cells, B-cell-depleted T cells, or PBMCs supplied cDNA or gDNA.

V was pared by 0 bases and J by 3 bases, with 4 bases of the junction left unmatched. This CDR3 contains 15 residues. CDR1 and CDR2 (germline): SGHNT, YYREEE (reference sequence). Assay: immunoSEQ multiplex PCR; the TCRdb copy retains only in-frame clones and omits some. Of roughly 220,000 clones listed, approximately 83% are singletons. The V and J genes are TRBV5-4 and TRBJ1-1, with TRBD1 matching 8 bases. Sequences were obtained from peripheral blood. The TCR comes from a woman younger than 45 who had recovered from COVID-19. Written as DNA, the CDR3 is TGTGCCAGCAGCTTGGGTGACAGGGGACACACTGAAGCTTTCTTT. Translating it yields CASSLGDRGHTEAFF.